The T cell receptor (beta chain) described here comes from a study of T-cell reconstitution after alpha-beta-depleted transplantation in children. Study-level findings and limits: As was reported, about two months after transplant, alpha-beta T cells came from several hundred expanded graft clones.

Worth noting for this clonotype: The target antigen is unknown.

Germline V lookup: CDR1 KGHSH, CDR2 LQKENI. V was trimmed by 3 bases and J by 6 bases, leaving 5 bases between them. This CDR3 comprises 11 residues. Unique molecular identifiers were used in preparing the TCRbeta library. TCRdb itself ran the PCR reads through MiXCR, one entry per CDR3 protein. Of about 980,000 distinct CDR3 sequences in the sample, around 30% were seen once. The chain joins TRBV18 to TRBJ1-2; unclear D gene. This receptor was obtained from a boy younger than two who had a stem cell transplant for SCID, so the T cells may come from the graft donor. The material was PBMCs, mostly from graft donor cells, obtained 360 days after TCRalphabeta/CD19-depleted stem cell transplant. The CDR3 loop reads CASSPYHGYTF. CDR3 in DNA: TGTGCCAGCTCACCTTATCATGGCTACACCTTC.